These T cell receptor beta chains were read from a single sample in a study of Ad26.COV2.S vaccination and SARS-CoV-2 variants. Measured with immunoSEQ multiplex PCR; TCRdb has only the in-frame clones, and not every one. The repertoire holds 400,000 to 450,000 clones, with approximately 92% as singletons. This specimen was peripheral blood, taken in a trial of Ad26.COV2.S vaccine versus placebo. These receptors came from a person aged 18-60 years who received the Ad26.COV2.S COVID-19 vaccine or a placebo. Each CDR3 is given with its conserved first and last residue. Fields, in order: J gene, clone size, V gene, D gene, CDR3 length, CDR3 DNA, CDR3 protein. A D gene is named only where the DNA matches it firmly. Not every row has a clone size; where given, it reads once, few, many or a size class.

J: TRBJ2-2; size: NA; V: TRBV5-4; D: TRBD2; length: 17; DNA: TGTGCCAGCAGCGGGGGCGGTGGGACTAGTTACACCGGGGAGCTGTTTTTT; CDR3: CASSGGGGTSYTGELFF
J: TRBJ1-2; size: NA; V: TRBV19; D: TRBD1; length: 14; DNA: TGTGCCAGTAGTATCGGGACAGGGTTGACTGGCTACACCTTC; CDR3: CASSIGTGLTGYTF
J: TRBJ2-3; size: NA; V: TRBV10-1; D: NA; length: 19; DNA: TGCGCCAGCAGTGATTTAGAGTTTGGCCCGCCATGGAGCACAGATACGCAGTATTTT; CDR3: CASSDLEFGPPWSTDTQYF
J: TRBJ2-1; size: once; V: TRBV7-2; D: NA; length: 17; DNA: TGTGCCAGCAGCTTAAGGCTAGCGATGGACCCCTACAATGAGCAGTTCTTC; CDR3: CASSLRLAMDPYNEQFF
J: TRBJ2-7; size: NA; V: TRBV7-9; D: NA; length: 14; DNA: TGTGCCAGCAGCTTAGCGAGACAGGTATCCGAGCAGTACTTC; CDR3: CASSLARQVSEQYF
J: TRBJ1-1; size: NA; V: TRBV19; D: NA; length: 18; DNA: TGTGCCAGTAGTCCACCCCGGGGCGAGGGCCGACGGATCACTGAAGCTTTCTTT; CDR3: CASSPPRGEGRRITEAFF
J: TRBJ1-2; size: NA; V: TRBV7-2; D: TRBD1; length: 15; DNA: TGTGCCAGCAGCATACCCACAGGGGTGGTCTATGGCTACACCTTC; CDR3: CASSIPTGVVYGYTF
J: TRBJ1-1; size: NA; V: TRBV27; D: NA; length: 13; DNA: TGTGCCAGCAGTTTATGGGAGAACACTGAAGCTTTCTTT; CDR3: CASSLWENTEAFF
J: TRBJ2-2; size: once; V: TRBV7-2; D: TRBD1; length: 14; DNA: TGTGCCAGCAATCAGGGGGTGAACACCGGGGAGCTGTTTTTT; CDR3: CASNQGVNTGELFF
J: TRBJ1-2; size: NA; V: TRBV6-5; D: NA; length: 14; DNA: TGTGCCAGCAGTTACTCCACAACAAACTATGGCTACACCTTC; CDR3: CASSYSTTNYGYTF
J: TRBJ2-7; size: NA; V: TRBV4-3; D: TRBD2; length: 15; DNA: TGCGCCAGCAGCCAAGGAGCTAGCGGGATTTACGAGCAGTACTTC; CDR3: CASSQGASGIYEQYF
J: TRBJ2-1; size: NA; V: TRBV5-1; D: NA; length: 14; DNA: TGCGCCAGCAGCTTGGGTAGCCGGGACAATGAGCAGTTCTTC; CDR3: CASSLGSRDNEQFF
J: TRBJ2-2; size: NA; V: TRBV30; D: NA; length: 14; DNA: TGTGCCTGGATAAGGACAATAAACACCGGGGAGCTGTTTTTT; CDR3: CAWIRTINTGELFF
J: TRBJ1-2; size: NA; V: TRBV27; D: TRBD1; length: 14; DNA: TGTGCCAGCAGTTTGGGCGGGACAGTCTATGGCTACACCTTC; CDR3: CASSLGGTVYGYTF
J: TRBJ2-7; size: once; V: TRBV5-1; D: NA; length: 14; DNA: TGCGCCAGCAGCGCCGTGGGGAGTTCCTACGAGCAGTACTTC; CDR3: CASSAVGSSYEQYF
J: TRBJ2-3; size: NA; V: TRBV6-6; D: TRBD2; length: 15; DNA: TGTGCCAGCAGTTATGGAGCGGGGGGGGCAGATACGCAGTATTTT; CDR3: CASSYGAGGADTQYF
J: TRBJ2-2; size: NA; V: TRBV7-2; D: TRBD2; length: 17; DNA: TGTGCCAGCAGCTTAGAGCCGACTAGCGCGAACACCGGGGAGCTGTTTTTT; CDR3: CASSLEPTSANTGELFF
J: TRBJ2-2; size: NA; V: TRBV7-7; D: TRBD2; length: 16; DNA: TGTGCTAGCAGCCGTACTAGCGGAGCGAACACCGGGGAGCTGTTTTTT; CDR3: CASSRTSGANTGELFF
J: TRBJ2-5; size: NA; V: TRBV21-1; D: NA; length: 15; DNA: TGTGCCAGCAGCAAGGAACGGGAGAAGGGGGAGACCCAGTACTTC; CDR3: CASSKEREKGETQYF
J: TRBJ1-1; size: NA; V: TRBV5-1; D: NA; length: 14; DNA: TGCGCCAGCAGCCCATTCGGACAGCAAGTTGAAGCTTTCTTT; CDR3: CASSPFGQQVEAFF
J: TRBJ2-7; size: once; V: TRBV19; D: TRBD2; length: 15; DNA: TGTGCCAGTAGTATCGTACTAGCGGGAGGTTACGAGCAGTACTTC; CDR3: CASSIVLAGGYEQYF
J: TRBJ2-3; size: NA; V: TRBV24-1; D: NA; length: 15; DNA: TGTGCCACCAGTGCCTTTGACACGGGCACAGATACGCAGTATTTT; CDR3: CATSAFDTGTDTQYF
J: TRBJ1-4; size: once; V: TRBV30; D: TRBD1; length: 13; DNA: TGTGCCTGGAAGACAGGGGTTGGTGAAAAACTGTTTTTT; CDR3: CAWKTGVGEKLFF
J: TRBJ2-4; size: NA; V: TRBV4-1; D: TRBD1; length: 17; DNA: TGCGCCAGCAGCCAAGGGCTTGCCAGGGGGCGGAAAAACATTCAGTACTTC; CDR3: CASSQGLARGRKNIQYF
J: TRBJ2-5; size: NA; V: TRBV14; D: NA; length: 13; DNA: TGTGCCAGCAGCCAAGCAACCCTCGGGGCCCAGTACTTC; CDR3: CASSQATLGAQYF
J: TRBJ2-1; size: few; V: TRBV6-1; D: NA; length: 14; DNA: TGTGCCAGCAGTGAAGGTCCGCTAGGGGGTGAGCAGTTCTTC; CDR3: CASSEGPLGGEQFF
J: TRBJ2-1; size: NA; V: TRBV24-1; D: NA; length: 15; DNA: TGTGCCACCAGTGATGGAACAGGTCTCTACAATGAGCAGTTCTTC; CDR3: CATSDGTGLYNEQFF
J: TRBJ2-1; size: NA; V: TRBV5-1; D: NA; length: 14; DNA: TGCGCCAGCAGCTTGGGCCAGACGGTTAATGAGCAGTTCTTC; CDR3: CASSLGQTVNEQFF
J: TRBJ2-7; size: NA; V: TRBV27; D: TRBD1; length: 14; DNA: TGTGCCAGCAGTCCATCGACAGGGGCCTACGAGCAGTACTTC; CDR3: CASSPSTGAYEQYF
J: TRBJ1-1; size: once; V: TRBV18; D: NA; length: 15; DNA: TGTGCCAGCTCACCTGGGCAGGGTGTGAACACTGAAGCTTTCTTT; CDR3: CASSPGQGVNTEAFF
J: TRBJ2-5; size: NA; V: TRBV11-2; D: NA; length: 13; DNA: TGTGCCAGCAGCTTAGACGGACAAGAGACCCAGTACTTC; CDR3: CASSLDGQETQYF
J: TRBJ2-4; size: NA; V: TRBV5-1; D: NA; length: 14; DNA: TGCGCCAGCAGCTTGGGGGGCACTGAAAACATTCAGTACTTC; CDR3: CASSLGGTENIQYF
J: TRBJ2-7; size: NA; V: TRBV10-3; D: TRBD2; length: 17; DNA: TGTGCCATCAGTGAGTCTTTAGCGGGGGAAAGGTCCTACGAGCAGTACTTC; CDR3: CAISESLAGERSYEQYF
J: TRBJ2-3; size: NA; V: TRBV6-2/TRBV6-3; D: NA; length: 16; DNA: TGTGCCAGCAGCTCCCTCCTAGCAGCTTTTGGAGATACGCAGTATTTT; CDR3: CASSSLLAAFGDTQYF
J: TRBJ2-3; size: NA; V: TRBV5-1; D: NA; length: 15; DNA: TGCGCCAGCAGCGTATCTAGCGTAACCACAGATACGCAGTATTTT; CDR3: CASSVSSVTTDTQYF
J: TRBJ2-3; size: few; V: TRBV2; D: TRBD2; length: 16; DNA: TGTGCCAGCAGTGAAGGAGCGGGAGTCGGCACAGATACGCAGTATTTT; CDR3: CASSEGAGVGTDTQYF
J: TRBJ2-3; size: NA; V: TRBV28; D: NA; length: 14; DNA: TGTGCCAGCAGCGAAGGGGGGGCTATAGATACGCAGTATTTT; CDR3: CASSEGGAIDTQYF
J: TRBJ2-1; size: NA; V: TRBV7-6; D: TRBD2; length: 15; DNA: TGTGCCAGCAGCTTAACTAGCGGGAGTCTCGGTGAGCAGTTCTTC; CDR3: CASSLTSGSLGEQFF
J: TRBJ1-2; size: NA; V: TRBV18; D: NA; length: 14; DNA: TGTGCCAGCTCACTCGGACAGAATTACTATGGCTACACCTTC; CDR3: CASSLGQNYYGYTF
J: TRBJ2-2; size: few; V: TRBV5-1; D: NA; length: 18; DNA: TGCGCCAGCAGCCCGATAGGACGTCGGACAGTTCATAGCGGGGAGCTGTTTTTT; CDR3: CASSPIGRRTVHSGELFF
J: TRBJ2-3; size: NA; V: TRBV11-3; D: NA; length: 17; DNA: TGTGCCAGCAGCTCTAGCCGGGGGGCACTAAACACAGATACGCAGTATTTT; CDR3: CASSSSRGALNTDTQYF
J: TRBJ1-2; size: NA; V: TRBV13; D: NA; length: 12; DNA: TGTGCCAGCAGCTTAGGGCGTGATGGCTACACCTTC; CDR3: CASSLGRDGYTF
J: TRBJ2-2; size: NA; V: TRBV4-3; D: TRBD2; length: 19; DNA: TGCGCCAGCAGCCAAGATCGCGCTAGCGGGGGTACGAACACCGGGGAGCTGTTTTTT; CDR3: CASSQDRASGGTNTGELFF
J: TRBJ2-1; size: NA; V: TRBV12-3/TRBV12-4; D: TRBD1; length: 12; DNA: TGTGCCAGCAGGCGAGGGACAGGAGAGCAGTTCTTC; CDR3: CASRRGTGEQFF
J: TRBJ2-2; size: once; V: TRBV11-2; D: NA; length: 13; DNA: TGTGCCAGCAGCTTGCTCGGGACCGGGGAGCTGTTTTTT; CDR3: CASSLLGTGELFF
J: TRBJ1-5; size: few; V: TRBV5-1; D: NA; length: 13; DNA: TGCGCCAGCAGCTGGGGGACGGATCAGCCCCAGCATTTT; CDR3: CASSWGTDQPQHF
J: TRBJ2-2; size: NA; V: TRBV21-1; D: NA; length: 17; DNA: TGTGCCAGCAGCAAAGTGTCGCAGGCATCGGGGACCGGGGAGCTGTTTTTT; CDR3: CASSKVSQASGTGELFF
J: TRBJ2-3; size: NA; V: TRBV11-3; D: NA; length: 15; DNA: TGTGCCAGCAGCTTAGATTGGGGGAAGTCGGATACGCAGTATTTT; CDR3: CASSLDWGKSDTQYF
J: TRBJ2-2; size: once; V: TRBV10-3; D: TRBD2; length: 16; DNA: TGTGCCATCAGCGGGAGGGGAGCGGTGAACACCGGGGAGCTGTTTTTT; CDR3: CAISGRGAVNTGELFF
J: TRBJ2-2; size: NA; V: TRBV1; D: NA; length: 16; DNA: TGCACCAGCAGCCAAGAGTCGGGACCACACACCGGGGAGCTGTTTTTT; CDR3: CTSSQESGPHTGELFF
J: TRBJ1-2; size: NA; V: TRBV6-5; D: TRBD1; length: 13; DNA: TGTGCCAGCAGTCGGGACAGACTCTATGGCTACACCTTC; CDR3: CASSRDRLYGYTF
J: TRBJ1-1; size: NA; V: TRBV5-5; D: NA; length: 13; DNA: TGTGCCAGCATCCGAGGGGGGAGCACTGAAGCTTTCTTT; CDR3: CASIRGGSTEAFF
J: TRBJ2-1; size: few; V: TRBV7-9; D: NA; length: 17; DNA: TGTGCCAGCACCCTCGGGGGAACGGGAGTTCCCCTTAATGAGCAGTTCTTC; CDR3: CASTLGGTGVPLNEQFF
J: TRBJ1-1; size: NA; V: TRBV7-9; D: NA; length: 15; DNA: TGTGCCAGCAGCCAAGGTGGTGACGGGAACACTGAAGCTTTCTTT; CDR3: CASSQGGDGNTEAFF
J: TRBJ2-3; size: NA; V: TRBV18; D: NA; length: 13; DNA: TGTGCCAGCTCACCACAGGACACAGATACGCAGTATTTT; CDR3: CASSPQDTDTQYF
J: TRBJ1-1; size: NA; V: TRBV30; D: NA; length: 15; DNA: TGTGCCTGGAGTGTAACCCCGATGGGAGCCACTGAAGCTTTCTTT; CDR3: CAWSVTPMGATEAFF
J: TRBJ2-7; size: few; V: TRBV5-6; D: NA; length: 14; DNA: TGTGCCAGCAGCTTGAACCCGGGCTCCTACGAGCAGTACTTC; CDR3: CASSLNPGSYEQYF
J: TRBJ2-7; size: NA; V: TRBV6-5; D: NA; length: 14; DNA: TGTGCCAGCCGGCTAGGGACTTCTTCCTACGAGCAGTACTTC; CDR3: CASRLGTSSYEQYF
J: TRBJ2-1; size: NA; V: TRBV29-1; D: TRBD1; length: 13; DNA: TGCAGCGTTGCAGGGGGCCGCTACAATGAGCAGTTCTTC; CDR3: CSVAGGRYNEQFF